This T cell receptor beta chain was captured in a study of CD8 T cells in Susac syndrome. After extraction with the RNeasy kit, roughly 0.45 to 1 ug of the RNA was reverse transcribed using random hexamers. TCRdb itself ran the immunoSEQ multiplex PCR reads through MiXCR, one entry per CDR3 protein. The top ten hold about 0.12% of the sample, which has approximately 200,000 distinct CDR3 sequences, approximately 90% seen once. With 5 bases removed from V and 0 bases from J, the gap between germline ends came to 15 bases. The CDR3 runs to 16 residues. Germline lookup yields CDR1 MNHEY and CDR2 SMNVEV (reference sequence). In blood CD8+ and CD4+ T cells, TCR beta underwent sequencing. TEMRA cells underwent FACS enrichment and CD8+ and CD4+ T cells underwent negative isolation.

The rearrangement joins TRBV27 to TRBJ2-3; D is possibly TRBD1 (6 bases). This TCR was recovered from a human donor with multiple sclerosis. Sequenced: CD8+ T cells from PBMCs. The CDR3 region has the DNA TGTGCCAGCAGTCCTTGGACAGTGGGAAGCACAGATACGCAGTATTTT. The encoded protein is CASSPWTVGSTDTQYF.